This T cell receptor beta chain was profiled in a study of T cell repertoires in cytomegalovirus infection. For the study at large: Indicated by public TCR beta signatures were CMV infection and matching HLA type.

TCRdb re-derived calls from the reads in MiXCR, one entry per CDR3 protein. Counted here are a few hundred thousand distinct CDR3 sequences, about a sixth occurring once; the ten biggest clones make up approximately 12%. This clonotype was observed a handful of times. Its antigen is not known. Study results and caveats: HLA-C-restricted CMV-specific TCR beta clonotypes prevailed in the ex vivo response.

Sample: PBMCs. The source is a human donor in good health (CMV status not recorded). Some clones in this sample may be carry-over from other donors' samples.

CDR3 DNA sequence: TGCGCCAGCAGCTGGACCACTGCGGGACAGGGGGTCGGCTATGGCTACACCTTC. Protein product: CASSWTTAGQGVGYGYTF. The gene calls are TRBV5-1 and TRBJ1-2; the match to TRBD1 covers 11 bases. Per the germline V gene, CDR1 is SGHRS and CDR2 is YFSETQ. J was trimmed by 4 bases and V by 3 bases; bases with no gene match: 14. CDR3 size: 18 residues.